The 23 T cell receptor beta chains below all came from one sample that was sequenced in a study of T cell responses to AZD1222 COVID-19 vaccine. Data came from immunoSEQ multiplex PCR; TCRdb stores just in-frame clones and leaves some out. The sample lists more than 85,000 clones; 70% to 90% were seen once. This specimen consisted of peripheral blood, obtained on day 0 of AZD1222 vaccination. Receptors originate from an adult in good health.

The CDR3 sequence: CSASDPGRRVEQYF. The CDR3 DNA is TGCAGTGCTAGTGATCCGGGACGGAGGGTCGAGCAGTACTTC. The V call is TRBV20-1, the J call TRBJ2-7; possible D gene TRBD2, 6 bases. The V end lost 3 bases, the J end lost 6 bases, and 18 bases lay between the germline ends. The germline V gene encodes CDR1 DFQATT and CDR2 SNEGSKA (reference sequence). The CDR3 spans 14 residues.

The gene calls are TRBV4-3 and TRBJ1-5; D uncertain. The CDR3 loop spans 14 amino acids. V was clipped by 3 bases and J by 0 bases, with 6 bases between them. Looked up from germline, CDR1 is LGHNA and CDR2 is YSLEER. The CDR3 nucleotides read TGCGCCAGCAGCCAGACGAATAGCAATCAGCCCCAGCATTTT. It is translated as CASSQTNSNQPQHF.

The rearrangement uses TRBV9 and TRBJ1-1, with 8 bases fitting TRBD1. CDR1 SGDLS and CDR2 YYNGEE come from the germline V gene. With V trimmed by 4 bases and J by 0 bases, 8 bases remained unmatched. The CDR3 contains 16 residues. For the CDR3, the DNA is TGTGCCAGCAGCCTGGGTGCAGGGGGCTTGAACACTGAAGCTTTCTTT. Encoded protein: CASSLGAGGLNTEAFF.

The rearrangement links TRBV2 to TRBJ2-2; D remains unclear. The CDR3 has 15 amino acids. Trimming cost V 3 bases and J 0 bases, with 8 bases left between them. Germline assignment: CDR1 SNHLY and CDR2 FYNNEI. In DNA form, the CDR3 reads TGTGCCAGCAGTGAGGTCCGCGCGAACACCGGGGAGCTGTTTTTT. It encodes CASSEVRANTGELFF.

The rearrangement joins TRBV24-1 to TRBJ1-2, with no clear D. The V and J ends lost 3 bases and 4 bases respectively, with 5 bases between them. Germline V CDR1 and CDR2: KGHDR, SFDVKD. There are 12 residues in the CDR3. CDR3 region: CATSDNSYGYTF. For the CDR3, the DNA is TGTGCCACCAGTGATAACTCCTATGGCTACACCTTC.

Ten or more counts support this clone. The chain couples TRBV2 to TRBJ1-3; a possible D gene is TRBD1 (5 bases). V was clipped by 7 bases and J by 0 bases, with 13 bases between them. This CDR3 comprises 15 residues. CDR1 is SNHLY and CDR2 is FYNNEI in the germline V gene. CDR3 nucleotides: TGTGCCAGCAAGGGAGGGACGCCCTCTGGAAACACCATATATTTT. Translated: CASKGGTPSGNTIYF. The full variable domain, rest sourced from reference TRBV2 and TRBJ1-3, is EPEVTQTPSHQVTQMGQEVILRCVPISNHLYFYWYRQILGQKVEFLVSFYNNEISEKSEIFDDQFSVERPDGSNFTLKIRSTKLEDSAMYFCASKGGTPSGNTIYFGEGSWLTVV.

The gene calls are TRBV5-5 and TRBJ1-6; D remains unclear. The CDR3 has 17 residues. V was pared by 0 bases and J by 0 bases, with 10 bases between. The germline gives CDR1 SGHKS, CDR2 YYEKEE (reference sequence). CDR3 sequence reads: CASSLVHSPSYNSPLHF. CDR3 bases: TGTGCCAGCAGCTTGGTTCATTCTCCCTCCTATAATTCACCCCTCCACTTT. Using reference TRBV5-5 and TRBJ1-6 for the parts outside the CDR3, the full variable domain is DAGVTQSPTHLIKTRGQQVTLRCSPISGHKSVSWYQQVLGQGPQFIFQYYEKEERGRGNFPDRFSARQFPNYSSELNVNALLLGDSALYLCASSLVHSPSYNSPLHFGNGTRLTVT.

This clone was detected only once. CDR3 protein: CASKMERQQETQYF. In DNA, the CDR3 is TGTGCCAGCAAGATGGAGCGCCAACAAGAGACCCAGTACTTC. This sequence joins TRBV2 and TRBJ2-5; D not certain. The V and J ends lost 7 bases and 2 bases respectively, with 14 bases between them. The CDR3 runs to 14 residues. Germline loops: CDR1 SNHLY, CDR2 FYNNEI.

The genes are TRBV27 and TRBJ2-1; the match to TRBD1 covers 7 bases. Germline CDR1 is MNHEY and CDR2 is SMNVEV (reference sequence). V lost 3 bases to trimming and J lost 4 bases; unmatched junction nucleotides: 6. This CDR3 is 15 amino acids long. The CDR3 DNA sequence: TGTGCCAGCAGTTTCCCGGGACAGCAATACAATGAGCAGTTCTTC. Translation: CASSFPGQQYNEQFF.

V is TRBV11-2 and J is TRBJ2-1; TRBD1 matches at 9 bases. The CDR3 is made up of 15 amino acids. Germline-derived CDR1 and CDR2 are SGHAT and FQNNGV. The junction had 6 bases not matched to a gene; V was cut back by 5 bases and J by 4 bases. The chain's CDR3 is CASSTPGQGYNEQFF. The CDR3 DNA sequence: TGTGCCAGCAGCACCCCGGGACAGGGTTACAATGAGCAGTTCTTC. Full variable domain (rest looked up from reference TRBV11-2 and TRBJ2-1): EAGVAQSPRYKIIEKRQSVAFWCNPISGHATLYWYQQILGQGPKLLIQFQNNGVVDDSQLPKDRFSAERLKGVDSTLKIQPAKLEDSAVYLCASSTPGQGYNEQFFGPGTRLTVL.

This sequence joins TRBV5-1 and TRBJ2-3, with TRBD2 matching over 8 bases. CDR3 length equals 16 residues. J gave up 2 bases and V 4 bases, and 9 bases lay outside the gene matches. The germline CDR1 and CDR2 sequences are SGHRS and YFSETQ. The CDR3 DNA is TGCGCCAGCAGCACCTTGGCGGGAGGTTCCACAGATACGCAGTATTTT. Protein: CASSTLAGGSTDTQYF.

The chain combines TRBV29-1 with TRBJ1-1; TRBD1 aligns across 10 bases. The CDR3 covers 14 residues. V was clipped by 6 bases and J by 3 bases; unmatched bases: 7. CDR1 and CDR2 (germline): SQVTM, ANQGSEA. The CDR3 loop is CSVQRTGGDTEAFF. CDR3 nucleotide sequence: TGCAGCGTCCAAAGGACAGGGGGGGACACTGAAGCTTTCTTT.

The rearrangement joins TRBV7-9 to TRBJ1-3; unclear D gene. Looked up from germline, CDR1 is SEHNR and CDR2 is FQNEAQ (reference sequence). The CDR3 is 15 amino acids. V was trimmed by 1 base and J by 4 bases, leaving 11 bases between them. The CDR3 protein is CASSLGAGSGNTIYF. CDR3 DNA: TGTGCCAGCAGCTTAGGAGCGGGGAGCGGAAACACCATATATTTT.

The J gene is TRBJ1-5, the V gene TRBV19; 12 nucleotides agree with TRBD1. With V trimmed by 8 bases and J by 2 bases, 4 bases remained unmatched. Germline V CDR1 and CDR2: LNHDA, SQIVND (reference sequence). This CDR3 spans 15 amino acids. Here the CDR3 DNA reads TGTGCCAGTGGGACAGGGGGCTCGGGCAATCAGCCCCAGCATTTT. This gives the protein CASGTGGSGNQPQHF.

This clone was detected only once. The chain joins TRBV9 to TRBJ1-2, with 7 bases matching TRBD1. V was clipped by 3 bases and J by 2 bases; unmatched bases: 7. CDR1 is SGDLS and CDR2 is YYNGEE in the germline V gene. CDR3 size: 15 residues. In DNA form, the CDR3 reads TGTGCCAGCAGCGCCCTACGGGACAGAAACTATGGCTACACCTTC. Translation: CASSALRDRNYGYTF.

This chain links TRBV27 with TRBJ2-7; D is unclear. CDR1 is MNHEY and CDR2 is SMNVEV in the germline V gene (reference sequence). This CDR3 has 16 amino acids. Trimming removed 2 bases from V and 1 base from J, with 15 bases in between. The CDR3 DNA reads TGTGCCAGCAGTTTAGCGGCGTCCCCTCCATCCTACGAGCAGTACTTC. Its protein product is CASSLAASPPSYEQYF.

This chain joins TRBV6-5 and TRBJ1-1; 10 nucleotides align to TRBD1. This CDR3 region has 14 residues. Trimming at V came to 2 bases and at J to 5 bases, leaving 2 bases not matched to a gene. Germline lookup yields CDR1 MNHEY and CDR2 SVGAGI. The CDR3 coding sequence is TGTGCCAGCAGTTACGGGACAGGGGTAACTGAAGCTTTCTTT. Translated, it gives CASSYGTGVTEAFF.

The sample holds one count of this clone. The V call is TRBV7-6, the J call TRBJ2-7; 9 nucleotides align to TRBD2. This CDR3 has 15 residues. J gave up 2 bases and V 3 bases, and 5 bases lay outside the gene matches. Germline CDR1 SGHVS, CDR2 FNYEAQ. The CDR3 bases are TGTGCCAGCAGCTTGGGGCGGGGGGGCCCCTACGAGCAGTACTTC. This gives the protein CASSLGRGGPYEQYF.

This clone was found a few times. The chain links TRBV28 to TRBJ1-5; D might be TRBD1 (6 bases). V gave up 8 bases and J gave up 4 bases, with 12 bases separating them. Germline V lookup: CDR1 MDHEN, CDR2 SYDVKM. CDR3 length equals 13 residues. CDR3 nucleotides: TGTGCCAGCGGGGGCAGGGAGAATCAGCCCCAGCATTTT. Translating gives CASGGRENQPQHF. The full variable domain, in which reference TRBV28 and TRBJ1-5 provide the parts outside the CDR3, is DVKVTQSSRYLVKRTGEKVFLECVQDMDHENMFWYRQDPGLGLRLIYFSYDVKMKEKGDIPEGYSVSREKKERFSLILESASTNQTSMYLCASGGRENQPQHFGDGTRLSIL.

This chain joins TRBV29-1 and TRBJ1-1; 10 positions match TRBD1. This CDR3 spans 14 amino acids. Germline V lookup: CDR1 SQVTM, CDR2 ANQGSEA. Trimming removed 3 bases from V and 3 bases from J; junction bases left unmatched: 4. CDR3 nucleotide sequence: TGCAGCGTTGAGAGGGACAGGGGAGACACTGAAGCTTTCTTT. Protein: CSVERDRGDTEAFF.

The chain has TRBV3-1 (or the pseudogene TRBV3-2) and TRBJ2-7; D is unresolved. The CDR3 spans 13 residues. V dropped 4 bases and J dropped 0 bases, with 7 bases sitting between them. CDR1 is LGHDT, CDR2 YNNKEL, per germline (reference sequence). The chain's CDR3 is CASSRSLSYEQYF. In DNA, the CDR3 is TGTGCCAGCAGCCGTAGCCTCTCCTACGAGCAGTACTTC.

Here the CDR3 reads CASRRLTEVEKLFF. The CDR3 DNA reads TGTGCCAGCCGAAGACTCACAGAGGTGGAAAAACTGTTTTTT. The chain carries TRBV6-5 and TRBJ1-4, with unresolved D. Looked up from germline, CDR1 is MNHEY and CDR2 is SVGAGI. The CDR3 has 14 amino acids. V shed 8 bases and J shed 8 bases, with 18 bases lying between them.

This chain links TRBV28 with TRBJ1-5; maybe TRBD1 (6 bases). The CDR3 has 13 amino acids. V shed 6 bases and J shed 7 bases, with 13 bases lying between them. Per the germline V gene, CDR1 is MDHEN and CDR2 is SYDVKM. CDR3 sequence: CASRSKGVQPQHF. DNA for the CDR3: TGTGCCAGCAGGAGTAAGGGGGTACAGCCCCAGCATTTT.